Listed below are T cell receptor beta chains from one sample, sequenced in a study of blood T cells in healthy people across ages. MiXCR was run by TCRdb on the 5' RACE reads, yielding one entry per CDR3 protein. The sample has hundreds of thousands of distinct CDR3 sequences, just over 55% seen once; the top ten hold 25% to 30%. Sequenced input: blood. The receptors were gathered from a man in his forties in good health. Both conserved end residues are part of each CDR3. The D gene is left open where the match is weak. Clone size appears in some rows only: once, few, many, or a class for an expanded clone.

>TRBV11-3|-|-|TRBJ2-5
CASSFLPGHPNEGTQYF
TGTGCCAGCAGCTTTTTACCGGGACACCCTAACGAAGGGACCCAGTACTTC
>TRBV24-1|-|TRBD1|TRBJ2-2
CATSYTGTGALGAGELFF
TGTGCCACCAGCTACACCGGGACAGGGGCCTTGGGCGCCGGGGAGCTGTTTTTT
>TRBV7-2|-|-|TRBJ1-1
CASSHGYGAEAFF
TGTGCCAGCAGCCACGGGTATGGGGCTGAAGCTTTCTTT
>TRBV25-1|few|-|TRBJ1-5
CASSDGTYNQPQHF
TGTGCCAGCAGTGACGGGACCTACAATCAGCCCCAGCATTTT
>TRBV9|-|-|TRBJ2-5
CASSVESGQETQYF
TGTGCCAGCAGCGTAGAAAGTGGGCAAGAGACCCAGTACTTC
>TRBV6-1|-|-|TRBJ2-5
CASRSGVRQPQETQYF
TGTGCCAGCAGGTCTGGTGTTAGACAGCCGCAAGAGACCCAGTACTTC
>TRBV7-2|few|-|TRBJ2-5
CASGPRLETQYF
TGTGCCAGCGGCCCCCGCCTGGAGACCCAGTACTTC
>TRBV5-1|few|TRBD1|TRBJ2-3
CASSVNRGSDTQYF
TGCGCCAGCAGCGTAAACAGGGGGTCAGATACGCAGTATTTT
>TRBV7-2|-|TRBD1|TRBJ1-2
CASRDPVDRNYGYTF
TGTGCCAGCAGGGACCCCGTGGACAGGAACTATGGCTACACCTTC
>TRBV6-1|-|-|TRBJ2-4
CAGTLDNRAKNIQYF
TGTGCCGGAACGCTGGACAACCGAGCCAAAAACATTCAGTACTTC
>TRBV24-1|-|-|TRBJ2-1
CATSDLPLDEQFF
TGTGCCACCAGTGATTTACCCCTGGATGAGCAGTTCTTC
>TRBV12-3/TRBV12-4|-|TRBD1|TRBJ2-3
CATRQGVVTDTQYF
TGTGCCACAAGACAGGGGGTGGTTACAGATACGCAGTATTTT